Presented here are 18 T cell receptor beta chains from one specimen sequenced in a study of shared clonotypes between healthy human individuals. Assay: immunoSEQ multiplex PCR; the TCRdb copy retains only in-frame clones and omits some. This sample has approximately 1.9 million clones, with around 93% found just once. The naive CD8 population came from CD45RO-negative cells selected for CCR7, without terminally differentiated effector memory CD45RA+ cells. Material for sequencing was naive CD8+ T cells from PBMCs. All receptors come from a man aged 18-30 years in good health. Some clones in this sample may be carry-over from other donors' samples.

CDR3 region: CASSSGISGSYEQFF. The CDR3 region has the DNA TGTGCCAGCAGTTCTGGGATTAGCGGATCATATGAGCAGTTCTTC. V gene TRBV6-5 combines with J gene TRBJ2-1; possible D gene TRBD2, 6 bases. This CDR3 has 15 residues. Trimming took 4 bases from V and 8 from J, leaving 18 bases between them. CDR1 is MNHEY, CDR2 SVGAGI, per germline.

V usage is TRBV5-1 and J usage is TRBJ2-5; D perhaps matches TRBD1 (5 bases). This CDR3 is 15 amino acids long. Looked up from germline, CDR1 is SGHRS and CDR2 is YFSETQ. With 1 base removed from V and 4 bases from J, the gap between germline ends came to 14 bases. Here the CDR3 reads CASSLRRQGIETQYF. The DNA of the CDR3 is TGCGCCAGCAGCTTGCGAAGGCAGGGAATAGAGACCCAGTACTTC.

V gene TRBV7-9 combines with J gene TRBJ2-5; D is uncertain. V was trimmed by 5 bases and J by 2 bases, leaving 15 bases between them. CDR1 SEHNR and CDR2 FQNEAQ come from the germline V gene (reference sequence). The CDR3 sequence is 15 residues long. The CDR3 region is CASSRNVLPQETQYF. CDR3 in DNA: TGTGCCAGCAGCCGAAACGTACTACCGCAAGAGACCCAGTACTTC. The whole variable domain, remainder taken from reference TRBV7-9 and TRBJ2-5, is DTGVSQNPRHKITKRGQNVTFRCDPISEHNRLYWYRQTLGQGPEFLTYFQNEAQLEKSRLLSDRFSAERPKGSFSTLEIQRTEQGDSAMYLCASSRNVLPQETQYFGPGTRLLVL.

The sample holds one count of this clone. V usage is TRBV21-1 and J usage is TRBJ2-2; the table names TRBD2, a call not compared with the DNA. TRBV21-1 is flagged as a pseudogene. The CDR3 contains 14 residues. The DNA for the CDR3 is TGTGCCAGCAGCAAAGGGGAGTCCACCGGGGAGCTGTTTTTT. Amino acid sequence: CASSKGESTGELFF.

This chain uses TRBV5-4 with TRBJ2-7; D is perhaps TRBD1 (5 bases). This CDR3 is 15 amino acids long. Germline V gene sequence: CDR1 SGHNT, CDR2 YYREEE (reference sequence). V gave up 4 bases and J gave up 0 bases, with 14 bases separating them. In DNA, the CDR3 is TGTGCCAGCAGCCTGGGGCGGCCTACCTCCTACGAGCAGTACTTC. Amino acid sequence: CASSLGRPTSYEQYF.

The chain uses TRBV29-1 and TRBJ2-5; possibly TRBD1 for D (7 bases). V lost 8 bases and J 11 bases, leaving 39 bases between the germline ends. Germline CDR1 is SQVTM and CDR2 is ANQGSEA. This CDR3 comprises 18 residues. The CDR3 nucleotides are TGCAGCTTCCCGAGTGGAACAGGCTGCAGGTGTTGGAGGGGACAGCAGTACTTC. This sequence encodes CSFPSGTGCRCWRGQQYF.

J is TRBJ2-2 and V is TRBV27; 9 positions match TRBD1. The ends lost 4 bases at V and 7 bases at J; junction bases unmatched: 4. The CDR3 totals 14 residues. Germline CDR1 reads MNHEY; CDR2 reads SMNVEV (reference sequence). The CDR3 region has the DNA TGTGCCAGCAGTTACAGGGGGCTAAACGGGGAGCTGTTTTTT. Translation gives CASSYRGLNGELFF.

As for this clone: An end of the junction does not agree with germline; a read error may underlie this. V is TRBV28 and J is TRBJ2-1, with D hard to call. CDR1 and CDR2 (germline): MDHEN, SYDVKM. The CDR3 has 12 amino acids. The CDR3 DNA reads TGTGCCAGCAGTGTCTTAAGGGTGCCCTCGATCTTC. Encoded protein: CASSVLRVPSIF.

Of note for this clone: The same CDR3 also results from other DNA sequences found in this sample. This rearrangement joins TRBV19 to TRBJ1-1; D not resolved. The CDR3 consists of 12 residues. The V gene lost 2 bases and the J gene lost 0 bases, with 1 base spanning the gap. Germline CDR1 reads LNHDA; CDR2 reads SQIVND (reference sequence). The CDR3 protein is CASSILNTEAFF. For the CDR3, the DNA is TGTGCCAGTAGTATATTGAACACTGAAGCTTTCTTT.

The V and J genes are TRBV2 and TRBJ1-2; 9 nucleotides agree with TRBD1. The CDR3 contains 13 residues. With 9 bases clipped from V and 8 bases from J, the junction kept 10 bases outside the gene matches. Looked up from germline, CDR1 is SNHLY and CDR2 is FYNNEI. The CDR3 sequence: CASEGTGKRGYTF. The CDR3 DNA reads TGTGCCAGTGAAGGGACAGGGAAGAGGGGCTACACCTTC.

About this clone itself: A clone one base away is much larger, so this may be a read error. The chain combines TRBV5-6 with TRBJ2-2; D is undetermined. CDR3 length: 11 residues. CDR1 and CDR2 (germline): SGHDT, YYEEEE. V lost 4 bases, J lost 6 bases, and 4 bases lay in between. The CDR3 region has the DNA TGTGCCAGCAGCGTGGCCGGGGAGCTGTTTTTT. Translation gives CASSVAGELFF.

The J gene is TRBJ1-1, the V gene TRBV15, with D possibly being TRBD1 (5 bases). CDR3 length: 18 amino acids. V lost 3 bases and J 0 bases, leaving 20 bases between the germline ends. In germline, CDR1 is LNHNV, CDR2 YYDKDF (reference sequence). The CDR3 nucleotides are TGTGCCACCAGCAGGGTCGGGACCTTAGCCCTCATGAACACTGAAGCTTTCTTT. Its protein product is CATSRVGTLALMNTEAFF.

The chain couples TRBV4-1 to TRBJ2-7; D may be TRBD1 or TRBD2 (5 bases each). Germline V gene sequence: CDR1 MGHRA, CDR2 YSYEKL. V was pared by 5 bases and J by 2 bases, with 13 bases between. The CDR3 has 14 residues. The CDR3 loop reads CASSGGLGAYEQYF. The CDR3 region has the DNA TGCGCCAGCAGCGGCGGACTGGGGGCCTACGAGCAGTACTTC.

The chain employs TRBV28 and TRBJ1-5, with D tentatively TRBD1 (5 bases). The CDR3 runs 14 residues. Trimming pared 3 bases from V and 5 bases from J, leaving 11 bases between. Germline CDR1 and CDR2: MDHEN and SYDVKM. CDR3 in amino acids: CASSLGGEDQPQHF. For the CDR3, the DNA is TGTGCCAGCAGTTTGGGGGGAGAGGATCAGCCCCAGCATTTT.

This clone occurred a few times. The V gene is TRBV19, the J gene TRBJ1-1; possible D gene TRBD1, 6 bases. Trimming left V 7 bases short and J 1 base short, with 7 bases between. CDR1 is LNHDA and CDR2 is SQIVND in the germline V gene (reference sequence). The CDR3 is 12 amino acids. The DNA for the CDR3 is TGTGCCAGTACGGGACAGAACACTGAAGCTTTCTTT. Its protein is CASTGQNTEAFF.

The V and J genes are TRBV4-2 and TRBJ1-5; D is uncertain. Germline assignment: CDR1 LGHNA and CDR2 YNFKEQ. V lost 1 base to trimming and J lost 7 bases, with 8 bases between them. The CDR3 totals 13 residues. CDR3 protein: CASSQAGVQPQHF. CDR3 DNA sequence: TGTGCCAGCAGCCAAGCCGGGGTCCAGCCCCAGCATTTT.

The chain couples TRBV27 to TRBJ1-1; 7 bases fit TRBD1. CDR3 length equals 14 residues. J was trimmed by 8 bases and V by 1 base; bases with no gene match: 7. Germline CDR1 is MNHEY and CDR2 is SMNVEV (reference sequence). The CDR3 DNA reads TGTGCCAGCAGTTTATTTACAGGGGCGAAGGAAGCTTTCTTT. Amino acids: CASSLFTGAKEAFF.

This chain connects TRBV13 to TRBJ1-1, with D unclear. The V and J ends lost 8 bases and 6 bases respectively, with 16 bases between them. The CDR3 runs to 13 residues. CDR1 is PRHDT and CDR2 is FYEKMQ in the germline V gene (reference sequence). This CDR3 reads CASFSGPRAEAFF. The CDR3 bases are TGTGCCAGCTTTTCCGGGCCGCGCGCTGAAGCTTTCTTT.